The clone carrying this T cell receptor beta chain has a handful of counts. The data were obtained in a study of blood T cell repertoires in COVID-19. Study overall: Acute and convalescent COVID-19 specimens originated in the United States, Italy and Spain. Nucleic acid was either cDNA or gDNA, and it came from T cells, B-cell-depleted T cells, or PBMCs.

Original handling: Cell counts per sample came from amplifying reference gene primers. Assay: immunoSEQ multiplex PCR; the TCRdb copy retains only in-frame clones and omits some. The D gene and trimming were derived from the DNA, and the V and J assignments and clone size from that table. The sample lists about 90,000 clones; around four fifths were seen once. The J segment lost 9 bases and the V segment lost 4 bases, leaving 7 bases of the junction unmatched. Germline assignment: CDR1 SNHLY and CDR2 FYNNEI. The CDR3 has 14 amino acids. Sequenced material: peripheral blood. The chain carries TRBV2 and TRBJ2-1; 9 nucleotides agree with TRBD1. This receptor was obtained from a woman aged 65 to 85 with active or convalescent COVID-19. Here the CDR3 DNA reads TGTGCCAGCAGTGGGGGGACAGGGACTGGTGAGCAGTTCTTC. Translating it yields CASSGGTGTGEQFF. Complete variable domain (other parts from reference TRBV2 and TRBJ2-1): EPEVTQTPSHQVTQMGQEVILRCVPISNHLYFYWYRQILGQKVEFLVSFYNNEISEKSEIFDDQFSVERPDGSNFTLKIRSTKLEDSAMYFCASSGGTGTGEQFFGPGTRLTVL.